A single sample gave rise to the 2 T cell receptor beta chains below, sequenced in a study of CD8 T cells in Susac syndrome. Random hexamers were used to reverse transcribe the RNA input (about 0.5 to 1 ug). Each CDR3 protein is one row after TCRdb ran MiXCR on the immunoSEQ multiplex PCR reads. Here the sample spans 25,000 to 30,000 distinct CDR3 sequences, 94% being singletons. The sample was CD8+ T cells from PBMCs. These TCRs come from a human donor in good health.

The rearrangement links TRBV19 to TRBJ1-2; D possibly corresponds to TRBD1 (5 bases). Germline lookup yields CDR1 LNHDA and CDR2 SQIVND (reference sequence). Deletions cut 5 bases from V and 7 bases from J, with 17 bases between. The length of the CDR3 is 14 residues. The CDR3 reads CASSSPEGRSGYTF. CDR3 coding DNA: TGTGCCAGTAGTTCCCCGGAGGGGCGGAGTGGCTACACCTTC. The whole variable domain, filled in from reference TRBV19 and TRBJ1-2, reads DGGITQSPKYLFRKEGQNVTLSCEQNLNHDAMYWYRQDPGQGLRLIYYSQIVNDFQKGDIAEGYSVSREKKESFPLTVTSAQKNPTAFYLCASSSPEGRSGYTFGSGTRLTVV.

This chain joins TRBV7-8 and TRBJ2-1; TRBD2 matches 8 bases. This CDR3 is 16 amino acids long. V trimming: 2 bases; J trimming: 4 bases; junction bases outside the gene matches: 7. From germline, CDR1 is SGHVS and CDR2 FQNEAQ. The CDR3 here is CASSLRSGGRYNEQFF. CDR3 sequence (DNA): TGTGCCAGCAGCTTAAGGTCGGGGGGGCGTTACAATGAGCAGTTCTTC.